These T cell receptor beta chains were read from a single sample in a study of CD8 T cells in ankylosing spondylitis. In TCRdb, the 5' RACE reads were re-called with MiXCR into one record per CDR3 protein. Among 800,000 to 900,000 distinct CDR3 sequences listed, 12% were seen once. The sample taken for sequencing was blood, either unsorted or a sorted T cell fraction (not recorded which). The source is a male donor with ankylosing spondylitis. The CDR3 runs from the conserved cysteine through the conserved F or W. Each record gives: CDR3 DNA, CDR3 protein, V gene, D gene, J gene, clone size. D genes are given only for firm matches. A clone size is listed for some rows: how often the clone was seen (once, few, many), or a class if it is expanded.

TGTGCCAGCAGCTCGGGGCGGACATTTACCTACGAGCAGTACTTC | CASSSGRTFTYEQYF | TRBV7-2 | . | TRBJ2-7 | .
TGCGCCAGCAGCTGGGACGCTGGGGCCAACGTCCTGACTTTC | CASSWDAGANVLTF | TRBV5-1 | . | TRBJ2-6 | few
TGCGCCAGCGGGCTGATTGGGGCCAACGTCCTGACTTTC | CASGLIGANVLTF | TRBV5-1 | . | TRBJ2-6 | .
TGTGCCAGCAGCCCACAGGGCCTTAGCACCTACAATGAGCAGTTCTTC | CASSPQGLSTYNEQFF | TRBV7-8 | . | TRBJ2-1 | .
TGTGCCAGCAGCTTAAAATCAGATCAGCCCCAGCATTTT | CASSLKSDQPQHF | TRBV7-9 | . | TRBJ1-5 | few
TGTGCCAGCGATCCCAACTTAGGCGCCCGCGAGACCCAGTACTTC | CASDPNLGARETQYF | TRBV7-2 | . | TRBJ2-5 | .
TGTGCCACTCAGGAAAGGGGCTGGGGCACAGATACGCAGTATTTT | CATQERGWGTDTQYF | TRBV7-2 | . | TRBJ2-3 | few
TGTGCCAGCAGTTTCTTCCAGGGCACTGAAGCTTTCTTT | CASSFFQGTEAFF | TRBV12-3/TRBV12-4 | . | TRBJ1-1 | few
TGTGCCAGCTCACCATACCGGGACAGTGGAAATGAGCAGTTCTTC | CASSPYRDSGNEQFF | TRBV18 | TRBD1 | TRBJ2-1 | .
TGTGCCAGCAGTAACAGGGCGGTTAACACTGAAGCTTTCTTT | CASSNRAVNTEAFF | TRBV6-2/TRBV6-3 | . | TRBJ1-1 | few
TGCGCCAGCAGCCAGAATACAGGGTTAGAGACCCAGTACTTC | CASSQNTGLETQYF | TRBV4-3 | . | TRBJ2-5 | .
TGTGCCAGCAGTTACTCGATATTAGGGGGCACCTATGGCTACACCTTC | CASSYSILGGTYGYTF | TRBV6-5 | TRBD1 | TRBJ1-2 | few
TGCGCCAGCAGCTCAACGGGGCGATACGAGCAGTACTTC | CASSSTGRYEQYF | TRBV5-1 | . | TRBJ2-7 | few
TGTGCCAGTAGCAGGACAGGGGGTTCACCCCTCCACTTT | CASSRTGGSPLHF | TRBV19 | TRBD1 | TRBJ1-6 | .
TGCAGTGCTAGACAGAGGGGACAGCAAGCTTTCTTT | CSARQRGQQAFF | TRBV20-1 | TRBD1 | TRBJ1-1 | many
TGTGCCATAGCAAATGAGAGGGTCACTGAAGCTTTCTTT | CAIANERVTEAFF | TRBV11-2 | . | TRBJ1-1 | .
TGCAGTGCTAGAGTAGGACAGCACAATGAGCAGTTCTTC | CSARVGQHNEQFF | TRBV20-1 | . | TRBJ2-1 | .
TGCGCCAGCAGCCGGACGGCCTGGGGGTCCTACGAGCAGTACTTC | CASSRTAWGSYEQYF | TRBV5-1 | . | TRBJ2-7 | .
TGTGCCAGCAGTCTATTAGCGGGAGGGATCGGGGAGCTGTTTTTT | CASSLLAGGIGELFF | TRBV6-2/TRBV6-3 | TRBD2 | TRBJ2-2 | .
TGCAGTGCTAATTCGGGAGGGCCCTACGAGCAGTACTTC | CSANSGGPYEQYF | TRBV20-1 | TRBD2 | TRBJ2-7 | few
TGTGCCAGCAGTCCGTGGGGCAGGGGTACTGGAAACACCATATATTTT | CASSPWGRGTGNTIYF | TRBV27 | . | TRBJ1-3 | .
TGCAGCGCTCGGACAACCCCTCTCAACGAGCAGTACTTC | CSARTTPLNEQYF | TRBV29-1 | . | TRBJ2-7 | many
TGTGCCAGCAGTCGGATTAGCAATCAGCCCCAGCATTTT | CASSRISNQPQHF | TRBV6-1 | . | TRBJ1-5 | .
TGTGCCAGCAGAAATCTCCGAGGAGGGGGAGAGAAGACCCAGTACTTC | CASRNLRGGGEKTQYF | TRBV12-3/TRBV12-4 | . | TRBJ2-5 | .
TGCAGTGCTAGACCCGGGGACCATCAAGAGACCCAGTACTTC | CSARPGDHQETQYF | TRBV20-1 | . | TRBJ2-5 | .
TGCAGTGCTAGAGTTGGAGACTTAGGGACCCAGTACTTC | CSARVGDLGTQYF | TRBV20-1 | . | TRBJ2-5 | few
TGTGCCAGCAGTGTCACAGGATTCTATGGCTACACCTTC | CASSVTGFYGYTF | TRBV25-1 | . | TRBJ1-2 | many
TGCAGTGCTAGAGATGGGAACAGCGCAGAGACCCAGTACTTC | CSARDGNSAETQYF | TRBV20-1 | . | TRBJ2-5 | many
TGCAGTGCCCCTAAGTCAGGGAGCTCCTACGAGCAGTACTTC | CSAPKSGSSYEQYF | TRBV20-1 | . | TRBJ2-7 | many
TGTGCCAGCAGCCTGGGCATAGAGACCCAGTACTTC | CASSLGIETQYF | TRBV7-2 | . | TRBJ2-5 | .
TGTGCCAGCAGCTTAGCCTCCAGGGATGCCGGCTACACCTTC | CASSLASRDAGYTF | TRBV7-6 | . | TRBJ1-2 | .
TGTGCCAGCAGCGGGGGGACAGGGCTCGGGAATCAGCCCCAGCATTTT | CASSGGTGLGNQPQHF | TRBV7-2 | TRBD1 | TRBJ1-5 | .
TGTGCCAGCAGTAAAAACCCCGGGATTAACAATGAGCAGTTCTTC | CASSKNPGINNEQFF | TRBV5-6 | . | TRBJ2-1 | .
TGTGCCAGCAGCCAAAGGACAGATAACTATGGCTACACCTTC | CASSQRTDNYGYTF | TRBV4-2 | . | TRBJ1-2 | few
TGTGCCAGCAGTTACCAGTACACCGGGGAGCTGTTTTTT | CASSYQYTGELFF | TRBV6-5 | . | TRBJ2-2 | .
TGTGCCAGCAGCTCCGGGACTCGTGGCTACGAGCAGTACTTC | CASSSGTRGYEQYF | TRBV4-2 | . | TRBJ2-7 | .
TGTGCCATCAGTAGTCCAGCGGGAGAGACCCAGTACTTC | CAISSPAGETQYF | TRBV10-3 | . | TRBJ2-5 | .
TGTGCCAGCAGTGCCCACCCCTCTGGAAACACCATATATTTT | CASSAHPSGNTIYF | TRBV12-3/TRBV12-4 | . | TRBJ1-3 | many
TGTGCCAGCAGCGTAGGGACTAGCGGCACCTTCCGCTACGAGCAGTACTTC | CASSVGTSGTFRYEQYF | TRBV9 | TRBD2 | TRBJ2-7 | .
TGTGCCAGCAGCTTCCAGGCTAGCCGGTCCTACGAGCAGTACTTC | CASSFQASRSYEQYF | TRBV7-2 | . | TRBJ2-7 | .
TGTGCCAGCAGCCTCCCTAGCGGATTTAAGACCCAGTACTTC | CASSLPSGFKTQYF | TRBV7-2 | TRBD2 | TRBJ2-5 | few
TGCAGTGCCACGCAGGGTCCCGATACGCAGTATTTT | CSATQGPDTQYF | TRBV20-1 | . | TRBJ2-3 | few
TGTGCCAGCTACGACTCCACAGATACGCAGTATTTT | CASYDSTDTQYF | TRBV6-5 | . | TRBJ2-3 | few
TGCAGCGTTGATGAACGGAGGACAGGAAACAATGAGCAGTTCTTC | CSVDERRTGNNEQFF | TRBV29-1 | TRBD1 | TRBJ2-1 | many
TGTGCCAGCAGTTACTCGGGACGGGATGATGAGCAGTTCTTC | CASSYSGRDDEQFF | TRBV6-5 | . | TRBJ2-1 | .
TGCGCCAGCAGCTCCCAGGGGTCGAGCTCCTACGAGCAGTACTTC | CASSSQGSSSYEQYF | TRBV5-1 | . | TRBJ2-7 | many
TGTGCCAGCAGTCAAAAGCGTAGTACAACAGGATTCACCTACGAGCAGTACTTC | CASSQKRSTTGFTYEQYF | TRBV27 | . | TRBJ2-7 | .
TGTGCCAGCAGTGATGGGGGGAGCAATCAGCCCCAGCATTTT | CASSDGGSNQPQHF | TRBV12-3/TRBV12-4 | . | TRBJ1-5 | many
TGTGCCATCAGTGAGTCGAGGTCAGGGGAAGCTTTCTTT | CAISESRSGEAFF | TRBV10-3 | . | TRBJ1-1 | few
TGTGCCAGCAGCTTACGGGGGAGGGACACTGAAGCTTTCTTT | CASSLRGRDTEAFF | TRBV7-2 | . | TRBJ1-1 | many
TGCGCCAGCAGCCAATTCCATGGACTAGCGGGAGGCCCAGATACGCAGTATTTT | CASSQFHGLAGGPDTQYF | TRBV4-3 | TRBD2 | TRBJ2-3 | many